This TCR beta chain is drawn from a study of CD8 T cells in Susac syndrome (dated by TCRdb to between 2018 and 2020). Regarding the research as a whole: Whether CD8+ T cell activation and differentiation in Susac syndrome was antigen driven was tested using repertoire sequencing. Clonality of the CD8+ T cell repertoire was compared between eleven to twelve healthy donors, about 14 Susac syndrome patients and under 16 multiple sclerosis patients. General study outcomes and caveats: The number of individuals in the TCR sequencing and HLA analysis was acknowledged as relatively small.

V is clipped by 10 bases and J by 5 bases, and the sequence between their germline boundaries is 20 bases long. Taken from cysteine to phenylalanine, the CDR3 has 15 residues. Only the CDR3 region is kept as DNA, spanning 45 bases read in frame from base 1. RNA was extracted using the RNeasy kit, and about 0.45 to 1 ug of the RNA was reverse transcribed with random hexamers. TCR beta CDR3 regions were amplified with the immunoSEQ multiplex PCR assay covering 54 Vbeta and 13 Jbeta segments. PCR amplification bias was corrected using a synthetic template baseline for primer optimization and computational correction. Per the source publication's procedure: Reads were annotated to V, D and J genes per IMGT and analyzed with immunoSEQ Analyzer, keeping only productive sequences. Clonality was calculated as one minus the Shannon entropy normalized by log2 of the number of productive unique sequences. Public and private clones were assessed among the 100 most prevalent clones of each patient and control. Clones were defined as Susac-specific when absent from the healthy and MS cohorts, from 1052 published viral clones and from other ImmuneACCESS disease sequences. TCRdb reprocessed the public reads (quality trimming at Q25 with fastp, clone calling with MiXCR) and kept in-frame beta chains. Records with the same CDR3 protein are collapsed into one entry carrying the most frequent genes and DNA. The authors' filters were not applied to this entry. The table for this sample lists about 130,000 distinct CDR3 sequences; 80% to 95% of them were counted only once. The ten largest account for 0.25% to 0.35% of the sample.

High-throughput TCR beta sequencing profiled peripheral blood CD8+ and CD4+ T cells from healthy donors, Susac syndrome patients and multiple sclerosis patients. The multiple sclerosis controls were treatment-naive patients whose relapsing-remitting disease, either stable or active, fulfilled the revised McDonald criteria. Bulk CD8+ and CD4+ T cells were purified magnetically by negative isolation, whereas CD8+ TEMRA cells were enriched by FACS. Blood was drawn into EDTA tubes, processed within 24 hours, and PBMCs were isolated by density gradient centrifugation. PBMCs destined for TCR sequencing were cryopreserved in liquid nitrogen and later thawed in a 37 °C water bath. The sorted or isolated CD4+, CD8+ and CD8+ TEMRA cells reached a purity of at least 90%. Remarks on this clonotype: The specificity of this receptor is unknown. Base qualities are missing; no much larger clone stands one base away.

The chain joins TRBV12-3 or TRBV12-4 to TRBJ1-4, with the D gene not confidently named. The receptor comes from a human donor with multiple sclerosis. Sequencing was performed on CD8+ T cells from PBMCs. The CDR3 protein: CATSRGSRANEKLFF. At the DNA level, the sequence is TGTGCCACAAGCAGAGGGTCAAGGGCGAATGAAAAACTGTTTTTT.